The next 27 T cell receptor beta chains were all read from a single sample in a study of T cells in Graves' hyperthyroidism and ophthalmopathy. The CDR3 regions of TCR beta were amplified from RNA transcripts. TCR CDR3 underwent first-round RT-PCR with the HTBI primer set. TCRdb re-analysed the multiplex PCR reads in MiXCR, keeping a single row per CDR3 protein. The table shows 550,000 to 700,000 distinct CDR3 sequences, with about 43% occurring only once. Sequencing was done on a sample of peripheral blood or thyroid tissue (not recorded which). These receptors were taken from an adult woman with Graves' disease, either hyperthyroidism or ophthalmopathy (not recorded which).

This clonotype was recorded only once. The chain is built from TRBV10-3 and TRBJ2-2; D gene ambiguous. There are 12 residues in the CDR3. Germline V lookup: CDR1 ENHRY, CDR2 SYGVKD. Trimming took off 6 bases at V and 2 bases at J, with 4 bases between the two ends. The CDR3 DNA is TGTGCCATCAGCAGAAACACCGGGGAGCTGTTTTTT. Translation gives CAISRNTGELFF.

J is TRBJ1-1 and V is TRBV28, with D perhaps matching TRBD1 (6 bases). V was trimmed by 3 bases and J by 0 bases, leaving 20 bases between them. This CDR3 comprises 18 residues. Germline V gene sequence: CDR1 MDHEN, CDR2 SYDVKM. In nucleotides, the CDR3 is TGTGCCAGCAGTTTCGATCGAGTGTGGGGGCTGGTGAACACTGAAGCTTTCTTT. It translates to CASSFDRVWGLVNTEAFF.

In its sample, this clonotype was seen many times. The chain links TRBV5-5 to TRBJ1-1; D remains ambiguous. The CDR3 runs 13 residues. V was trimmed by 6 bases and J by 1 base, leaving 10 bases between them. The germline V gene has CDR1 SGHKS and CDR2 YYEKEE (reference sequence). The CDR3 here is CASTTEKNTEAFF. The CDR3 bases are TGTGCCAGCACAACGGAGAAGAACACTGAAGCTTTCTTT.

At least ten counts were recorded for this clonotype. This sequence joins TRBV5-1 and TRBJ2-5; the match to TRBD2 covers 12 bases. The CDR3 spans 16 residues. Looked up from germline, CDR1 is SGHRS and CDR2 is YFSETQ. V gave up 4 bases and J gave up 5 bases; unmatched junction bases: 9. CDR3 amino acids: CASSLTSGRRLETQYF. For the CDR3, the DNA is TGCGCCAGCAGCCTTACTAGCGGGAGGAGGTTGGAGACCCAGTACTTC.

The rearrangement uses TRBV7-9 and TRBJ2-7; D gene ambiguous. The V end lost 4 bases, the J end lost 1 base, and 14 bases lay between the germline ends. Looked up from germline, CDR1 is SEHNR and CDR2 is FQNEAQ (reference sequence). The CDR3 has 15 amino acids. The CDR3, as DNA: TGTGCCAGCAGCTCCATAAGGAGCGCTTCCTACGAGCAGTACTTC. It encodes CASSSIRSASYEQYF.

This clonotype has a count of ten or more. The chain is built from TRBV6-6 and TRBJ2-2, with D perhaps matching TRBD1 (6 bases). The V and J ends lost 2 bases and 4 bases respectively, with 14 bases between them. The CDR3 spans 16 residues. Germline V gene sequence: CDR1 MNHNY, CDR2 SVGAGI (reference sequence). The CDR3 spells CASSYEGGEVTGELFF. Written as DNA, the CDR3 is TGTGCCAGCAGTTACGAAGGGGGAGAGGTCACCGGGGAGCTGTTTTTT.

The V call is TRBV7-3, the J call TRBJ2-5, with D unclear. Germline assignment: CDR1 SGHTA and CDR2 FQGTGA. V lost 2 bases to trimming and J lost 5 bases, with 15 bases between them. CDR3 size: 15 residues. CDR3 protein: CASSLLGSRFETQYF. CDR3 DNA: TGTGCCAGCAGCTTACTGGGTTCGCGTTTCGAGACCCAGTACTTC.

The CDR3 is CSARAPGKNTEAFF. CDR3 DNA sequence: TGCAGTGCTAGAGCCCCCGGGAAGAACACTGAAGCTTTCTTT. The chain links TRBV20-1 to TRBJ1-1; no reliable D call. This CDR3 is built from 14 residues. The germline gives CDR1 DFQATT, CDR2 SNEGSKA (reference sequence). The V and J ends lost 1 base and 1 base respectively, with 10 bases between them.

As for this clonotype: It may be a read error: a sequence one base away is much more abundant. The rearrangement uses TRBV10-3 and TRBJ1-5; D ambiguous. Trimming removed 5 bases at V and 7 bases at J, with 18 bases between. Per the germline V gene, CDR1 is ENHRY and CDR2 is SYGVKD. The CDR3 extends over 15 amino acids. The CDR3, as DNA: TGTGCCATCAGTTGGGTAGGGCTCGACGGCCAGCCCCAGCATTTT. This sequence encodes CAISWVGLDGQPQHF.

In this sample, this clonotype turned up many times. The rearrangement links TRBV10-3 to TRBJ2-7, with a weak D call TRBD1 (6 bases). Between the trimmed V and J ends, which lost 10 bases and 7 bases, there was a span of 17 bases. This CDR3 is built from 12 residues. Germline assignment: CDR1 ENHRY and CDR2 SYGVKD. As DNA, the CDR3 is TGTGCCACCTCCGAGGGGGTTGGGGAGCAGTACTTC. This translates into CATSEGVGEQYF.

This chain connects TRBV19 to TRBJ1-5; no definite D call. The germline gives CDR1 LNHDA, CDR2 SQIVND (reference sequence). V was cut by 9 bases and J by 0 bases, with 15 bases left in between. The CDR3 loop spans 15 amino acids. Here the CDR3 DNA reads TGTGCCAGCAGCGAGTTACCGTATAGCAATCAGCCCCAGCATTTT. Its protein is CASSELPYSNQPQHF.

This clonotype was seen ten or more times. CDR3 DNA sequence: TGTGCCAGCACCCCGGGCCTGGAGGAGCCCCTGACTTTC. It codes for CASTPGLEEPLTF. The genes are TRBV2 and TRBJ2-6; weak D call: TRBD2 (5 bases). CDR3 length: 13 amino acids. V lost 7 bases to trimming and J lost 15 bases, with 19 bases between them. The germline V gene encodes CDR1 SNHLY and CDR2 FYNNEI.

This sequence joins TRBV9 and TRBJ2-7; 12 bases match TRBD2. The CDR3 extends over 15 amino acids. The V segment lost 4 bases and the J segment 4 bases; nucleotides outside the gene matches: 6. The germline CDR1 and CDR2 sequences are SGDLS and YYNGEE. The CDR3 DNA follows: TGTGCCAGCAGCCCCCGGGGGACTAGCGGGTACGAGCAGTACTTC. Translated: CASSPRGTSGYEQYF.

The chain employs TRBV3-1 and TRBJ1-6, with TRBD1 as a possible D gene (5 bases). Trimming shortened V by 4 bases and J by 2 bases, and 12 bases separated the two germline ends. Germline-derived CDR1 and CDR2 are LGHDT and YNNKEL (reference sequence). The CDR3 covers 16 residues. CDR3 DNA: TGTGCCAGCAGCCCTACAGGAGAAACCTATAATTCACCCCTCCACTTT. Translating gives CASSPTGETYNSPLHF.

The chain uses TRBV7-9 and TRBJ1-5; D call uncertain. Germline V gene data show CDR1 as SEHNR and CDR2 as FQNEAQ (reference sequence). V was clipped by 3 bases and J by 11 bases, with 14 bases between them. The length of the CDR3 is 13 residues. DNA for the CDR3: TGTGCCAGCAGCTTTAGGATACAAGAGACCCAGCATTTT. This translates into CASSFRIQETQHF.

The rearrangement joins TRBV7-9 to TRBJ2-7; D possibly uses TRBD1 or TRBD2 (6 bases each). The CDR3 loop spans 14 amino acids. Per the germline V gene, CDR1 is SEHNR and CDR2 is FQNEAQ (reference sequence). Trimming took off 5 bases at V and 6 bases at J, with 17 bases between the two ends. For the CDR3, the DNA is TGTGCCAGCAGCGTGGGGGGCCTAGGAGTCGAGCAGTACTTC. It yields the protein CASSVGGLGVEQYF.

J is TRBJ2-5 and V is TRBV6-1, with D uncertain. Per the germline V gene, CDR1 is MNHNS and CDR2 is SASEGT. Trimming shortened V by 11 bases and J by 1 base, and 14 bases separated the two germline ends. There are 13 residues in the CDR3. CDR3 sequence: CAVLRDPQETQYF. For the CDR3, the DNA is TGTGCCGTCCTTCGCGATCCCCAAGAGACCCAGTACTTC.

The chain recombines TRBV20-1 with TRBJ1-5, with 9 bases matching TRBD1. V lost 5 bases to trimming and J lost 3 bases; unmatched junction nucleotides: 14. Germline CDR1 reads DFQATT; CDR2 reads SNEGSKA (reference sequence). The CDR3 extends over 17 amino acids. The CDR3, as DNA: TGCAGTGCTCTTAACGCACAGGGGGCCTTTCCCAATCAGCCCCAGCATTTT. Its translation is CSALNAQGAFPNQPQHF.

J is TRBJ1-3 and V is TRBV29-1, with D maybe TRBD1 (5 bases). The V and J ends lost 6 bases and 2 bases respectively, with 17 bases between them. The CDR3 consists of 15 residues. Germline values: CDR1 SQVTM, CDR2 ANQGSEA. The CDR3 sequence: CSVQSPGPAGNTIYF. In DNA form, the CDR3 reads TGCAGCGTCCAGTCGCCAGGGCCTGCTGGAAACACCATATATTTT. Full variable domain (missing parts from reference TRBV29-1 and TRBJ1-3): SAVISQKPSRDICQRGTSLTIQCQVDSQVTMMFWYRQQPGQSLTLIATANQGSEATYESGFVIDKFPISRPNLTFSTLTVSNMSPEDSSIYLCSVQSPGPAGNTIYFGEGSWLTVV.

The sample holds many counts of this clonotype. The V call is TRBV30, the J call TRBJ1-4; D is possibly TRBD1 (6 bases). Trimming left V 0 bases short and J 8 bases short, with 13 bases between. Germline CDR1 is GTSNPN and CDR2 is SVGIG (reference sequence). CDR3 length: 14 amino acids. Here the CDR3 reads CAWSVPGAWEKLFF. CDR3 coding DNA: TGTGCCTGGAGTGTACCGGGGGCGTGGGAAAAACTGTTTTTT. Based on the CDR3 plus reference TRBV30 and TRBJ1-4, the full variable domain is SQTIHQWPATLVQPVGSPLSLECTVEGTSNPNLYWYRQAAGRGLQLLFYSVGIGQISSEVPQNLSASRPQDRQFILSSKKLLLSDSGFYLCAWSVPGAWEKLFFGSGTQLSVL.

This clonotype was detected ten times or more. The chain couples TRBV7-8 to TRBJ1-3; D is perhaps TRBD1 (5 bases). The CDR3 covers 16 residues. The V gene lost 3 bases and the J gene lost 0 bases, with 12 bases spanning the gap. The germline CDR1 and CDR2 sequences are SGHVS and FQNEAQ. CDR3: CASSFGTANSGNTIYF. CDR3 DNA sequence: TGTGCCAGCAGCTTCGGGACGGCAAACTCTGGAAACACCATATATTTT.

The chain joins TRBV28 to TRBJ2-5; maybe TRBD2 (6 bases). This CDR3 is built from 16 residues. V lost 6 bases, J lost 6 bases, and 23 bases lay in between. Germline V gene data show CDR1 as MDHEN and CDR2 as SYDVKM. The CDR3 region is CASSAGKVGRQKTQYF. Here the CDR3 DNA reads TGTGCCAGCAGCGCCGGAAAGGTCGGGAGACAAAAGACCCAGTACTTC.

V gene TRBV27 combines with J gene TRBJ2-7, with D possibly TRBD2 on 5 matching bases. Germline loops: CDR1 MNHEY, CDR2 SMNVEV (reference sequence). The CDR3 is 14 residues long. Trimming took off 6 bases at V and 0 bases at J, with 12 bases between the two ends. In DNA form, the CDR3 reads TGTGCCAGCAGCCTCTCCCGGGACTCCTACGAGCAGTACTTC. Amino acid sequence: CASSLSRDSYEQYF.

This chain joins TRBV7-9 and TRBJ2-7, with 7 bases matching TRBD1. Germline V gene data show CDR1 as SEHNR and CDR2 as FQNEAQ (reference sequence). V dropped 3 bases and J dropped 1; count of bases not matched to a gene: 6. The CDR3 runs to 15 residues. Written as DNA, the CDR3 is TGTGCCAGCAGCTTGTCCCCAGGGGGATCCTACGAGCAGTACTTC. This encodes CASSLSPGGSYEQYF.

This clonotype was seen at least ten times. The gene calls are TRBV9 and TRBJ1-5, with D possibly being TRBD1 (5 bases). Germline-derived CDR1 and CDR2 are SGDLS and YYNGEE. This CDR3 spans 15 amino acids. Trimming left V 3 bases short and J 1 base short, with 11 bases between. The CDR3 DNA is TGTGCCAGCAGCGGACCAGAGGGGAGCAATCAGCCCCAGCATTTT. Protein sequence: CASSGPEGSNQPQHF.

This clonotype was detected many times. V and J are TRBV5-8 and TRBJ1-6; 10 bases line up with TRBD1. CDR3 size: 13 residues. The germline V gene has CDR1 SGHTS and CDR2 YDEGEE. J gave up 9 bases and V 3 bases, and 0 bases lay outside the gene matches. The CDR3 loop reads CASSWDRGSPLHF. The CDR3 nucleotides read TGTGCCAGCAGCTGGGACAGGGGTTCACCCCTCCACTTT.

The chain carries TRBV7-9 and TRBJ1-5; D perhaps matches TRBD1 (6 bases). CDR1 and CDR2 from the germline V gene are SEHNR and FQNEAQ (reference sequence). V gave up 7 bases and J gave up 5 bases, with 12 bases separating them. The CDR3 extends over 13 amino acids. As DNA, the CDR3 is TGTGCCAGCACCCAGGGGAACTATCAGCCCCAGCATTTT. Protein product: CASTQGNYQPQHF.